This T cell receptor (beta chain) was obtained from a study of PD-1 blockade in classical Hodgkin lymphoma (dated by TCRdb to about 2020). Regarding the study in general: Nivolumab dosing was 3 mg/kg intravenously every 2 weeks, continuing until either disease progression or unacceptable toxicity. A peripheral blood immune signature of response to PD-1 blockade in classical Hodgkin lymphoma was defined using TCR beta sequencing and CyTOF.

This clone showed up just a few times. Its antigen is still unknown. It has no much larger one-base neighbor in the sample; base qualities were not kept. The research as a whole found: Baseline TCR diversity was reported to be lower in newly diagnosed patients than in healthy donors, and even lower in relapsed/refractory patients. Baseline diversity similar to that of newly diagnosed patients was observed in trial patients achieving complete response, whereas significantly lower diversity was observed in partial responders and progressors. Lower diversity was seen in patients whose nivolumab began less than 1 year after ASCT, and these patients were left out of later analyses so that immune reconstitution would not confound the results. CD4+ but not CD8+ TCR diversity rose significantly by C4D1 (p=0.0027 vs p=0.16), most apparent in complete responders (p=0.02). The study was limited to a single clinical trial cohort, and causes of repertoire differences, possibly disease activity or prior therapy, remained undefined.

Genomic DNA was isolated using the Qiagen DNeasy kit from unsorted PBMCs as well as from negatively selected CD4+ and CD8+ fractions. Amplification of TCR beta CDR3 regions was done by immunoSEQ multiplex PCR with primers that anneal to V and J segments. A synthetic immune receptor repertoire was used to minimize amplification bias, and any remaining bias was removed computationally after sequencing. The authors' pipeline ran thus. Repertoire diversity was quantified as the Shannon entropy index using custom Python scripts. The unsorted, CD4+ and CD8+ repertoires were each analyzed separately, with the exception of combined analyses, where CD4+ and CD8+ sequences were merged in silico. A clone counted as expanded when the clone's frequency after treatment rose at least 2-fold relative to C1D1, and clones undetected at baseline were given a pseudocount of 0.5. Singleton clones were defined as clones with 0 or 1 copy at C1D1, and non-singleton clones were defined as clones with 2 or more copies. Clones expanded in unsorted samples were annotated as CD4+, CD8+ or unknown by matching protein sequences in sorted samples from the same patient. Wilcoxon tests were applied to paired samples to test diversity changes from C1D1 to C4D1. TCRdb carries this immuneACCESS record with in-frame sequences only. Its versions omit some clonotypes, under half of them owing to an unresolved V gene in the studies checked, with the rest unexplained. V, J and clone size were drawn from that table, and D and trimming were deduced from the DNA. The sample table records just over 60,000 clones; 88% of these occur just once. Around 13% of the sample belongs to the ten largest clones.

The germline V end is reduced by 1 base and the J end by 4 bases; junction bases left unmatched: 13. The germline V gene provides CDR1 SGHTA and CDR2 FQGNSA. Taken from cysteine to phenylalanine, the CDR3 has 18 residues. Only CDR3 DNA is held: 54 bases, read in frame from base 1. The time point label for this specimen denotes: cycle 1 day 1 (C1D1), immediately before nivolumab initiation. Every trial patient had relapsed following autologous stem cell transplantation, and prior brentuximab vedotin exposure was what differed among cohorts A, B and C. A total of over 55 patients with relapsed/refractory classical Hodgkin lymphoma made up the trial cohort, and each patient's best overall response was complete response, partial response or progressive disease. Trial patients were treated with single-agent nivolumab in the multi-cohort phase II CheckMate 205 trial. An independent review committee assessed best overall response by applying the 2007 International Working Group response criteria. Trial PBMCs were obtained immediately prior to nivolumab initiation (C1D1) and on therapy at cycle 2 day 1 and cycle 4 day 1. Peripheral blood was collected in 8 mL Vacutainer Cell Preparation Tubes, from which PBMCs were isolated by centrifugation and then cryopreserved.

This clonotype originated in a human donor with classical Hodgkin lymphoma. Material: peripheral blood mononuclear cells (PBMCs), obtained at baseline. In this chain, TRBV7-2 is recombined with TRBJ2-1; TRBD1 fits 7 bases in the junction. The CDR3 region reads CASSLDARWGQSYNEQFF. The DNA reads TGTGCCAGCAGCTTAGACGCTCGGTGGGGACAGTCTTACAATGAGCAGTTCTTC.